The next 8 T cell receptor beta chains were all read from a single sample in a study of early T cells in non-severe SARS-CoV-2 infection. From the 5' RACE reads, TCRdb called clonotypes with MiXCR, one entry per CDR3 protein. The repertoire holds about 30,000 distinct CDR3 sequences, with approximately 5.4% as singletons. Sequenced material: whole blood. Receptors were obtained from an adult who was a healthcare worker with PCR-confirmed SARS-CoV-2 infection or an uninfected control (not recorded which).

This clonotype was found many times. V gene TRBV7-2 combines with J gene TRBJ1-5, with D perhaps matching TRBD1 (6 bases). V lost 1 base and J lost 2, with 12 bases in between. Germline V lookup: CDR1 SGHTA, CDR2 FQGNSA. CDR3 size: 16 residues. The CDR3 DNA sequence: TGTGCCAGCAGCTTAGGGGGGGCCGATCGCAATCAGCCCCAGCATTTT. Translated: CASSLGGADRNQPQHF.

This clonotype has at least ten counts. The chain combines TRBV27 with TRBJ2-2; TRBD1 matches at 9 bases. With 8 bases clipped from V and 7 bases from J, the junction kept 14 bases outside the gene matches. Germline V gene lookup returns CDR1 MNHEY and CDR2 SMNVEV (reference sequence). The CDR3 contains 16 residues. The CDR3, as DNA: TGTGCCAGCGGAAACATCGGGACAGGGAGGATCGGGGAGCTGTTTTTT. It translates to CASGNIGTGRIGELFF.

This clonotype was observed at least ten times. This chain links TRBV20-1 with TRBJ1-5; D is possibly TRBD1 (5 bases). There are 13 residues in the CDR3. CDR1 and CDR2 from the germline V gene are DFQATT and SNEGSKA (reference sequence). The V gene lost 3 bases and the J gene lost 6 bases, with 12 bases spanning the gap. DNA of the CDR3: TGCAGTGCTAGTTCCCAGGGTACTCAGCCCCAGCATTTT. This encodes CSASSQGTQPQHF.

This clonotype was seen a few times. This sequence joins TRBV20-1 and TRBJ2-7; 11 bases map to TRBD1. The CDR3 extends over 14 amino acids. The J segment lost 4 bases and the V segment lost 3 bases, leaving 5 bases of the junction unmatched. Germline V gene lookup returns CDR1 DFQATT and CDR2 SNEGSKA (reference sequence). CDR3 amino acids: CSARPGQGAYEQYF. The CDR3 region has the DNA TGCAGTGCTAGGCCTGGACAGGGGGCTTACGAGCAGTACTTC.

At least ten counts were recorded for this clonotype. The chain carries TRBV12-3 or TRBV12-4 and TRBJ2-1, with TRBD1 as a possible D gene (5 bases). This CDR3 region has 14 residues. V was clipped by 7 bases and J by 2 bases, with 12 bases between them. CDR3 sequence: CASIPGHAYNEQFF. CDR3 nucleotide sequence: TGTGCCAGCATCCCCGGACACGCCTACAATGAGCAGTTCTTC.

In its sample, this clonotype was seen many times. This chain joins TRBV4-1 and TRBJ2-7, with D possibly matching TRBD1 (6 bases). The ends were cut back, 2 bases at V and 3 bases at J, with 8 bases in the middle. The CDR3 is 13 amino acids. Germline V gene data show CDR1 as MGHRA and CDR2 as YSYEKL. This CDR3 reads CASSQPGDYEQYF. DNA of the CDR3: TGCGCCAGCAGCCAACCAGGGGACTACGAGCAGTACTTC.

As DNA, the CDR3 is TGTGCCAGCACGGTGGTTTCCTACAATGAGCAGTTCTTC. It encodes CASTVVSYNEQFF. The chain combines TRBV28 with TRBJ2-1; D unclear. The CDR3 runs 13 residues. The V end was cut by 7 bases, the J end by 1 base, with 8 bases between. CDR1 is MDHEN and CDR2 is SYDVKM in the germline V gene.

This clonotype has a handful of counts. Sequence at one end of the junction differs from germline and may be a read error. The rearrangement uses TRBV28 and TRBJ1-1; D gene unclear. This CDR3 region has 14 residues. Germline values: CDR1 MDHEN, CDR2 SYDVKM. The CDR3 here is CAGSLVTKNTEAFF. In nucleotides, the CDR3 is TGTGCCGGCAGTTTAGTGACAAAGAACACTGAAGCTTTCTTT. Filled out from reference TRBV28 and TRBJ1-1, the complete variable domain reads DVKVTQSSRYLVKRTGEKVFLECVQDMDHENMFWYRQDPGLGLRLIYFSYDVKMKEKGDIPEGYSVSREKKERFSLILESASTNQTSMYLCAGSLVTKNTEAFFGQGTRLTVV.